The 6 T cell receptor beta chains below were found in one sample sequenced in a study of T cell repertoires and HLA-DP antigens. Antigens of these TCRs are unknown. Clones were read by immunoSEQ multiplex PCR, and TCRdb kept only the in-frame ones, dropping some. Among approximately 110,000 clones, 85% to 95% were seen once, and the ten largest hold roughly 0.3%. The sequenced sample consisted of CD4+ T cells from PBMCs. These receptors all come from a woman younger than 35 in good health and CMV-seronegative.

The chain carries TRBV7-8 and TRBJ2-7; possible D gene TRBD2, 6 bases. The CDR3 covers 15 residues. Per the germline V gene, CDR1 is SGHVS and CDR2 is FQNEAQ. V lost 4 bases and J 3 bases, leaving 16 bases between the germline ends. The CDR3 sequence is CASSSRGKLLYEQYF. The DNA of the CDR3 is TGTGCCAGCAGCTCCCGGGGGAAACTTCTCTACGAGCAGTACTTC.

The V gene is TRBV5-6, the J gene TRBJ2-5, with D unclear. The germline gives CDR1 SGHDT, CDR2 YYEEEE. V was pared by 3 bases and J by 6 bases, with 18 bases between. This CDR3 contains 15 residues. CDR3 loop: CASSSPGLDIQTQYF. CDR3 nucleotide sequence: TGTGCCAGCAGCTCCCCTGGGTTAGATATACAGACCCAGTACTTC.

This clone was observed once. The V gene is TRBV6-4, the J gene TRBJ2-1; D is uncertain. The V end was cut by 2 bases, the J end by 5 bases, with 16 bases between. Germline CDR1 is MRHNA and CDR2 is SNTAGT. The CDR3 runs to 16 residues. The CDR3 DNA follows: TGTGCCAGCAGTGACAGTAGCTCCAGGACGCACAATGAGCAGTTCTTC. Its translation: CASSDSSSRTHNEQFF.

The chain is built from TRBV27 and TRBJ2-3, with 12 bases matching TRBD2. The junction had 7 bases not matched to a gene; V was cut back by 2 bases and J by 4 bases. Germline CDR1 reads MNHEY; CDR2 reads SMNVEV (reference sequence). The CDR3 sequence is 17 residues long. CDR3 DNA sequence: TGTGCCAGCAGTTTAGTACTAGCGGGGGGCCCCGCAGATACGCAGTATTTT. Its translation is CASSLVLAGGPADTQYF.

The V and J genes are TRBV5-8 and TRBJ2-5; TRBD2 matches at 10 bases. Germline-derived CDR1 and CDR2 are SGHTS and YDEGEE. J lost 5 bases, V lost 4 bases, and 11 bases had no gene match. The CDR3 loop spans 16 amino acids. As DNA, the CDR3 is TGTGCCAGCAGCCTCCAAATAGCGGGAGGATGGGAGACCCAGTACTTC. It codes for CASSLQIAGGWETQYF.

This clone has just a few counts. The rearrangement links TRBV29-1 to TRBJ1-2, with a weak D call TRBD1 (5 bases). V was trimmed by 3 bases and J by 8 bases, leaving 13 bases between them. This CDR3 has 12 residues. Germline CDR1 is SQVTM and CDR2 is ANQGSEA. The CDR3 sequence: CSVDATVGGYTF. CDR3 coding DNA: TGCAGCGTTGACGCGACAGTGGGCGGCTACACCTTC.